This T cell receptor beta chain was profiled in a study of T cell changes during pregnancy in multiple sclerosis (dated by TCRdb to between 2018 and 2021). In terms of the full investigation: In women with multiple sclerosis, the researchers looked at how the T cell repertoire shifted as pregnancy progressed.

The method behind the library was the immunoSEQ multiplex PCR assay. TCRdb obtained this table from immuneACCESS and retained in-frame rearrangements with V and J assigned. These tables miss some clones; where compared with another copy, unresolved V genes account for less than half of the shortfall, and the remainder is unexplained. In this sample the table shows tens of thousands of clones, around 91% of which occur a single time. The biggest ten clones account for approximately 0.71% of the sample. Remarks on this clone: This clone's antigen is unknown. Per-base qualities were not stored, and no clone one base away is much larger.

The source is a female donor in good health, enrolled as a control in a pregnancy study. Sequenced material: peripheral blood, taken in the third trimester of pregnancy.

The CDR3 corresponds to CASSLGQGRNQPQHF. The nucleotide sequence reads TGTGCCAGCAGTTTAGGACAGGGCCGAAATCAGCCCCAGCATTTT. Recombination linked TRBV27 to TRBJ1-5; TRBD1 lines up with 8 middle nucleotides. V trim: 2 bases; J trim: 4 bases; unmatched bases: 4. The CDR3 covers 15 residues, taking in both the cysteine and the phenylalanine. The only DNA kept is the CDR3, 45 bases in frame from the first base. CDR1 MNHEY and CDR2 SMNVEV were looked up in the germline V gene (reference sequence).